The clone carrying this T cell receptor beta chain occurred a few times. As yet, its antigen is unknown. The record originates from a study of T cell repertoires in cytomegalovirus infection. The wider study: Both recently identified HLA-C-restricted and well-studied HLA-B-restricted CMV epitopes were used in the study. Evidence of both CMV infection and a matching HLA type came from public TCR beta signatures.

Germline values: CDR1 SGHAT, CDR2 FQNNGV. V gave up 5 bases and J gave up 1 base, with 15 bases separating them. The CDR3 loop spans 16 amino acids. Broader study findings: The cumulative frequency of public TCR beta families distinguished individuals who carried CMV together with the relevant HLA.

MiXCR was run by TCRdb on the reads, yielding one entry per CDR3 protein. The data show around 900,000 distinct CDR3 sequences, under 40% seen once. The chain has TRBV11-2 and TRBJ2-4; D might be TRBD1 (6 bases). This clonotype originated in a human donor in good health (CMV status not recorded). Some clones in this sample may be carry-over from other donors' samples. The starting material was cultured CD8+ T cells from PBMCs, obtained from culture after CMV antigen stimulation. CDR3 DNA sequence: TGTGCCAGCAGCCCCTCAGGGGTATCTGCCAAAAACATTCAGTACTTC. This gives the protein CASSPSGVSAKNIQYF. The full variable domain, in which reference TRBV11-2 and TRBJ2-4 provide the parts outside the CDR3, is EAGVAQSPRYKIIEKRQSVAFWCNPISGHATLYWYQQILGQGPKLLIQFQNNGVVDDSQLPKDRFSAERLKGVDSTLKIQPAKLEDSAVYLCASSPSGVSAKNIQYFGAGTRLSVL.